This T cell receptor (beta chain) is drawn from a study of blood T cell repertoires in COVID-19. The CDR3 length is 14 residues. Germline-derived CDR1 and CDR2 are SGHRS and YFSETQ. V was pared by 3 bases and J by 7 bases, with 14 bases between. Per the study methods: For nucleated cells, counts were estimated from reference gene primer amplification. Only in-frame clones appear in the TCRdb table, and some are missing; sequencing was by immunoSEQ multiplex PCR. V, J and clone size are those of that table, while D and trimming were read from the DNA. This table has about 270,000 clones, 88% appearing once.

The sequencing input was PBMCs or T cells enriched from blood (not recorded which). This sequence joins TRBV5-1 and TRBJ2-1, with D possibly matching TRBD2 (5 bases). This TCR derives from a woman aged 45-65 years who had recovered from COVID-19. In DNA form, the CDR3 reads TGCGCCAGCAGCTCGGTGTCGAGGGCAAATGAGCAGTTCTTC. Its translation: CASSSVSRANEQFF.